This TCR beta chain was obtained from a study of cytomegalovirus exposure and HLA in healthy donors. With regard to this clone: What it binds is unknown.

The CDR3 is 14 amino acids. The germline CDR1 and CDR2 sequences are MNHEY and SMNVEV (reference sequence). V dropped 5 bases and J dropped 4; count of bases not matched to a gene: 8. Primers: 60 Vbeta forward and 13 Jbeta reverse. Generated by immunoSEQ multiplex PCR, the TCRdb table keeps only in-frame clones and is missing some. The sample carries roughly 170,000 clones, 70% to 85% recorded once. Study conclusions and caveats: Later analysis demonstrated an association between a missense DCLRE1C variant and TCR beta V- and J-gene trimming.

The sequencing input was PBMCs. The genes are TRBV27 and TRBJ2-7; TRBD2 matches at 7 bases. This TCR was recovered from a woman in her 30s in good health and CMV-seropositive. CDR3 protein: CASSPLGEGYEQYF. CDR3 coding DNA: TGTGCCAGCAGTCCCTTGGGGGAGGGTTACGAGCAGTACTTC.